Presented here are 32 T cell receptor beta chains from one specimen sequenced in a study of OX40 agonist ivuxolimab in advanced cancers. Profiled with immunoSEQ multiplex PCR; TCRdb holds only in-frame clones, not every one. The sample has about 120,000 clones; 80% to 90% are singletons. The sequenced sample was CD4+ or CD8+ T cells sorted from blood, obtained in a trial of the OX40 agonist ivuxolimab. All receptors derive from an adult with an advanced solid tumor such as melanoma, head and neck, liver or kidney cancer.

The chain combines TRBV6-5 with TRBJ1-1, with D perhaps TRBD1 (5 bases). Trimming cost V 4 bases and J 0 bases, with 9 bases left between them. Germline V gene data show CDR1 as MNHEY and CDR2 as SVGAGI. This CDR3 is built from 14 residues. This CDR3 reads CASSWGRVNTEAFF. CDR3 DNA sequence: TGTGCCAGCAGTTGGGGCAGGGTGAACACTGAAGCTTTCTTT.

This clone has a single count. The V call is TRBV29-1, the J call TRBJ1-1, with a weak D call TRBD1 (6 bases). In germline, CDR1 is SQVTM, CDR2 ANQGSEA. The V end was cut by 5 bases, the J end by 6 bases, with 13 bases between. This CDR3 comprises 12 residues. The CDR3 loop reads CSVSKGVAEAFF. The CDR3 region has the DNA TGCAGCGTTTCAAAGGGGGTCGCTGAAGCTTTCTTT.

V and J are TRBV5-4 and TRBJ2-2; 7 positions match TRBD1. This CDR3 has 15 amino acids. Germline V lookup: CDR1 SGHNT, CDR2 YYREEE (reference sequence). Unmatched junction bases numbered 6, after V lost 3 bases and J lost 4 bases. CDR3: CASSSGQIATGELFF. Here the CDR3 DNA reads TGTGCCAGCAGCTCGGGACAGATTGCCACCGGGGAGCTGTTTTTT.

The chain recombines TRBV7-9 with TRBJ2-3, with D perhaps matching TRBD1 (5 bases). Germline V lookup: CDR1 SEHNR, CDR2 FQNEAQ (reference sequence). V was shortened by 5 bases and J by 0 bases, with 12 bases between the two germline ends. The CDR3 has 15 residues. The CDR3 DNA follows: TGTGCCAGCAGCCCCCAGGGTTCTAGCACAGATACGCAGTATTTT. Translating gives CASSPQGSSTDTQYF. Together with reference TRBV7-9 and TRBJ2-3, the CDR3 gives the full variable domain: DTGVSQNPRHKITKRGQNVTFRCDPISEHNRLYWYRQTLGQGPEFLTYFQNEAQLEKSRLLSDRFSAERPKGSFSTLEIQRTEQGDSAMYLCASSPQGSSTDTQYFGPGTRLTVL.

This clone was picked up one time. The J gene is TRBJ1-5, the V gene TRBV4-3; D gene unclear. CDR1 is LGHNA and CDR2 is YSLEER in the germline V gene. The V and J ends lost 0 bases and 7 bases respectively, with 7 bases between them. The CDR3 covers 13 residues. CDR3 in amino acids: CASSQDSRQPQHF. The CDR3 DNA reads TGCGCCAGCAGCCAAGACTCCCGACAGCCCCAGCATTTT.

V usage is TRBV18 and J usage is TRBJ2-1; possible D gene TRBD1, 6 bases. The CDR3 spans 15 residues. The germline CDR1 and CDR2 sequences are KGHSH and LQKENI. Trimming took 1 base from V and 8 from J, leaving 15 bases between them. The CDR3 coding sequence is TGTGCCAGCTCACCACAGGGACAAGATACACATGAGCAGTTCTTC. It codes for CASSPQGQDTHEQFF. Supplemented by reference TRBV18 and TRBJ2-1, the full variable domain reads NAGVMQNPRHLVRRRGQEARLRCSPMKGHSHVYWYRQLPEEGLKFMVYLQKENIIDESGMPKERFSAEFPKEGPSILRIQQVVRGDSAAYFCASSPQGQDTHEQFFGPGTRLTVL.

This chain connects TRBV6-5 to TRBJ2-7, with D perhaps TRBD1 (6 bases). There are 11 residues in the CDR3. V dropped 7 bases and J dropped 4 bases, with 8 bases sitting between them. Germline assignment: CDR1 MNHEY and CDR2 SVGAGI. CDR3 amino acids: CASKDRYEQYF. Written as DNA, the CDR3 is TGTGCCAGCAAAGACAGGTACGAGCAGTACTTC.

The genes are TRBV9 and TRBJ1-1, with D possibly TRBD1 on 5 matching bases. With 2 bases removed from V and 5 bases from J, the gap between germline ends came to 13 bases. The CDR3 runs 14 residues. CDR1 SGDLS and CDR2 YYNGEE come from the germline V gene. In nucleotides, the CDR3 is TGTGCCAGCAGCGTTGGGGGGTACGGGACTGAAGCTTTCTTT. This gives the protein CASSVGGYGTEAFF.

The genes are TRBV11-3 and TRBJ1-6; 9 bases agree with TRBD1. This CDR3 spans 18 amino acids. Germline loops: CDR1 SGHNT, CDR2 YENEEA. The V gene end was trimmed by 1 base and the J gene end by 0 bases; junction bases not matched to a gene: 4. The CDR3 sequence: CASSLGDRVDSYNSPLHF. The CDR3 region has the DNA TGTGCCAGCAGCTTAGGGGACAGGGTGGACTCCTATAATTCACCCCTCCACTTT.

The V call is TRBV5-1, the J call TRBJ2-1, with TRBD1 matching 9 bases. The CDR3 runs to 15 residues. V gave up 1 base and J gave up 5 bases; unmatched junction bases: 4. Looked up from germline, CDR1 is SGHRS and CDR2 is YFSETQ. The DNA of the CDR3 is TGCGCCAGCAGCTTGCGGACAGGGGCCAACAATGAGCAGTTCTTC. Its protein product is CASSLRTGANNEQFF. Full variable domain (missing parts from reference TRBV5-1 and TRBJ2-1): KAGVTQTPRYLIKTRGQQVTLSCSPISGHRSVSWYQQTPGQGLQFLFEYFSETQRNKGNFPGRFSGRQFSNSRSEMNVSTLELGDSALYLCASSLRTGANNEQFFGPGTRLTVL.

The V and J genes are TRBV7-2 and TRBJ2-3, with TRBD2 identical over 7 bases. Germline values: CDR1 SGHTA, CDR2 FQGNSA. Losses at the gene ends were 10 bases for V and 4 bases for J; bases not matched to a gene: 5. The CDR3 is 12 amino acids. Here the CDR3 DNA reads TGTGCCACTAGCGGCGGGTCAGATACGCAGTATTTT. Protein product: CATSGGSDTQYF.

The sample holds one count of this clone. This chain uses TRBV9 with TRBJ1-5; maybe TRBD1 (5 bases). Germline V CDR1 and CDR2: SGDLS, YYNGEE. The length of the CDR3 is 18 residues. Trimming left V 5 bases short and J 0 bases short, with 21 bases between. In DNA, the CDR3 is TGTGCCAGCAGGCGGGGCAGGGTAACGGGATATAGCAATCAGCCCCAGCATTTT. Translated: CASRRGRVTGYSNQPQHF.

This clone was detected ten times or more. This chain uses TRBV2 with TRBJ1-1, with 7 bases that match TRBD1. Germline CDR1 reads SNHLY; CDR2 reads FYNNEI. The CDR3 has 13 amino acids. V was clipped by 8 bases and J by 2 bases; unmatched bases: 5. The CDR3 loop is CASRGQINTEAFF. For the CDR3, the DNA is TGTGCCAGCCGGGGACAGATAAACACTGAAGCTTTCTTT. Full variable domain (rest looked up from reference TRBV2 and TRBJ1-1): EPEVTQTPSHQVTQMGQEVILRCVPISNHLYFYWYRQILGQKVEFLVSFYNNEISEKSEIFDDQFSVERPDGSNFTLKIRSTKLEDSAMYFCASRGQINTEAFFGQGTRLTVV.

The chain links TRBV27 to TRBJ2-1; D unresolved. Looked up from germline, CDR1 is MNHEY and CDR2 is SMNVEV (reference sequence). CDR3 length: 13 amino acids. Between the trimmed V and J ends, which lost 7 bases and 2 bases, there was a span of 9 bases. The CDR3 nucleotides read TGTGCCAGCATGGGAAGAGCCTACAATGAGCAGTTCTTC. Translating gives CASMGRAYNEQFF.

This chain connects TRBV28 to TRBJ2-6; D perhaps matches TRBD2 (6 bases). With 6 bases removed from V and 6 bases from J, the gap between germline ends came to 12 bases. The germline V gene encodes CDR1 MDHEN and CDR2 SYDVKM. This CDR3 comprises 14 residues. The CDR3 bases are TGTGCCAGCAGATACGGGACTCCGGCCAACGTCCTGACTTTC. This sequence encodes CASRYGTPANVLTF.

The chain carries TRBV13 and TRBJ1-3; 10 nucleotides line up with TRBD1. Germline lookup yields CDR1 PRHDT and CDR2 FYEKMQ (reference sequence). This CDR3 is built from 15 residues. Trimming cost V 5 bases and J 7 bases; bases outside gene matches: 8. The CDR3 region is CASSRRQGAWNTIYF. CDR3 coding DNA: TGTGCCAGCAGCCGACGACAGGGGGCTTGGAACACCATATATTTT.

V usage is TRBV7-2 and J usage is TRBJ2-1; D possibly corresponds to TRBD2 (5 bases). Germline V CDR1 and CDR2: SGHTA, FQGNSA. The V end lost 7 bases, the J end lost 7 bases, and 17 bases lay between the germline ends. CDR3 length: 14 amino acids. CDR3: CASNPVGVSNEQFF. The CDR3 coding sequence is TGTGCCAGCAACCCCGTCGGGGTTTCGAATGAGCAGTTCTTC.

The V gene is TRBV10-3, the J gene TRBJ1-1; D gene ambiguous. This CDR3 has 15 residues. V was shortened by 2 bases and J by 4 bases, with 14 bases between the two germline ends. From germline, CDR1 is ENHRY and CDR2 SYGVKD. The CDR3 DNA sequence: TGTGCCATCAGTGAGACCGCTTTTGGGTCCACTGAAGCTTTCTTT. It translates to CAISETAFGSTEAFF.

This rearrangement joins TRBV2 to TRBJ2-3; 10 bases agree with TRBD2. Looked up from germline, CDR1 is SNHLY and CDR2 is FYNNEI. This CDR3 is built from 14 residues. V was clipped by 6 bases and J by 2 bases; unmatched bases: 2. CDR3 protein: CASRLAGLTDTQYF. CDR3 coding DNA: TGTGCCAGCAGACTAGCGGGGCTCACAGATACGCAGTATTTT.

This chain joins TRBV2 and TRBJ2-2; possible D gene TRBD1, 5 bases. This CDR3 has 15 amino acids. Germline V gives CDR1 SNHLY, CDR2 FYNNEI. V was shortened by 3 bases and J by 1 base, with 9 bases between the two germline ends. The CDR3 is CASSDFQGNTGELFF. The CDR3, as DNA: TGTGCCAGCAGTGATTTCCAGGGGAACACCGGGGAGCTGTTTTTT.

CDR3 loop: CASSLEGRGETQYF. Here the CDR3 DNA reads TGTGCCAGCAGTTTAGAAGGGCGGGGAGAGACCCAGTACTTC. J is TRBJ2-5 and V is TRBV28, with D perhaps TRBD2 (6 bases). Per germline, CDR1 MDHEN and CDR2 SYDVKM. Trimming cost V 2 bases and J 4 bases, with 11 bases left between them. This CDR3 is built from 14 residues. The full variable domain, in which reference TRBV28 and TRBJ2-5 provide the parts outside the CDR3, is DVKVTQSSRYLVKRTGEKVFLECVQDMDHENMFWYRQDPGLGLRLIYFSYDVKMKEKGDIPEGYSVSREKKERFSLILESASTNQTSMYLCASSLEGRGETQYFGPGTRLLVL.

This chain joins TRBV13 and TRBJ1-1, with TRBD1 identical over 7 bases. The CDR3 covers 16 residues. The V gene end was trimmed by 4 bases and the J gene end by 1 base; junction bases not matched to a gene: 9. Per germline, CDR1 PRHDT and CDR2 FYEKMQ (reference sequence). CDR3 sequence: CASSSTVGQSNTEAFF. The CDR3, as DNA: TGTGCCAGCAGCTCAACGGTGGGACAGTCGAACACTGAAGCTTTCTTT.

This clone came up a few times. The chain couples TRBV19 to TRBJ1-6; 8 positions agree with TRBD1. CDR1 is LNHDA, CDR2 SQIVND, per germline (reference sequence). Trimming cost V 5 bases and J 7 bases; bases outside gene matches: 7. The CDR3 runs 15 residues. CDR3 sequence reads: CASSPTDRANSPLHF. The CDR3, as DNA: TGTGCCAGTAGTCCCACGGACAGGGCAAATTCACCCCTCCACTTT.

The chain links TRBV28 to TRBJ1-5; tentative D call: TRBD1 (6 bases). CDR1 is MDHEN and CDR2 is SYDVKM in the germline V gene. CDR3 length: 14 residues. The germline V and J ends were trimmed by 7 bases and 7 bases, with 17 bases remaining between them. The CDR3 nucleotides read TGTGCCAGCATTCCTTGGGGGGGCGGCCAGCCCCAGCATTTT. Its translation: CASIPWGGGQPQHF. Variable domain in full (rest from reference TRBV28 and TRBJ1-5): DVKVTQSSRYLVKRTGEKVFLECVQDMDHENMFWYRQDPGLGLRLIYFSYDVKMKEKGDIPEGYSVSREKKERFSLILESASTNQTSMYLCASIPWGGGQPQHFGDGTRLSIL.

This chain joins TRBV7-8 and TRBJ1-2; D is possibly TRBD1 (6 bases). This CDR3 spans 18 amino acids. V dropped 0 bases and J dropped 0 bases, with 17 bases sitting between them. CDR1 and CDR2 from the germline V gene are SGHVS and FQNEAQ. CDR3 loop: CASSLARPGGSSNYGYTF. The CDR3, as DNA: TGTGCCAGCAGCTTAGCGCGGCCCGGGGGCTCGTCTAACTATGGCTACACCTTC. The variable domain in full, completed from reference TRBV7-8 and TRBJ1-2, reads GAGVSQSPRYKVAKRGQDVALRCDPISGHVSLFWYQQALGQGPEFLTYFQNEAQLDKSGLPSDRFFAERPEGSVSTLKIQRTQQEDSAVYLCASSLARPGGSSNYGYTFGSGTRLTVV.

This rearrangement joins TRBV28 to TRBJ2-6, with D maybe TRBD1 (6 bases). The CDR3 runs to 17 residues. The V gene lost 8 bases and the J gene lost 0 bases, with 17 bases spanning the gap. Per the germline V gene, CDR1 is MDHEN and CDR2 is SYDVKM. CDR3 bases: TGTGCCAGCCACCCCGCCCCAGGGGACTCTGGGGCCAACGTCCTGACTTTC. The encoded protein is CASHPAPGDSGANVLTF. The entire variable domain, with the rest obtained from reference TRBV28 and TRBJ2-6, is as follows: DVKVTQSSRYLVKRTGEKVFLECVQDMDHENMFWYRQDPGLGLRLIYFSYDVKMKEKGDIPEGYSVSREKKERFSLILESASTNQTSMYLCASHPAPGDSGANVLTFGAGSRLTVL.

The chain uses TRBV18 and TRBJ1-1; 10 bases agree with TRBD1. J was trimmed by 6 bases and V by 4 bases; bases with no gene match: 20. This CDR3 is 19 amino acids long. Germline CDR1 and CDR2: KGHSH and LQKENI. This CDR3 reads CASSLINSQTTGGRSEAFF. Here the CDR3 DNA reads TGTGCCAGCTCACTCATCAATAGTCAAACGACAGGGGGCAGGTCTGAAGCTTTCTTT.

The gene calls are TRBV11-3 and TRBJ1-4; no definite D call. Trimming took 1 base from V and 8 from J, leaving 8 bases between them. The germline V gene encodes CDR1 SGHNT and CDR2 YENEEA. The CDR3 has 13 amino acids. The CDR3 DNA sequence: TGTGCCAGCAGCTTAGGGGTCGGAGAAAAACTGTTTTTT. It specifies CASSLGVGEKLFF.

The V call is TRBV7-8, the J call TRBJ2-3; D is perhaps TRBD1 or TRBD2 (5 bases each). V was pared by 3 bases and J by 4 bases, with 17 bases between. CDR1 SGHVS and CDR2 FQNEAQ come from the germline V gene. This CDR3 has 16 residues. In nucleotides, the CDR3 is TGTGCCAGCAGCTTCGCCGGACTGGGGGATCCAGATACGCAGTATTTT. It encodes CASSFAGLGDPDTQYF.

The V gene is TRBV5-1, the J gene TRBJ1-3; D ambiguous. CDR1 is SGHRS, CDR2 YFSETQ, per germline. V was pared by 3 bases and J by 0 bases, with 10 bases between. The CDR3 runs 15 residues. CDR3 sequence: CASSWAGDSGNTIYF. Written as DNA, the CDR3 is TGCGCCAGCAGCTGGGCTGGGGACTCTGGAAACACCATATATTTT.

This rearrangement joins TRBV5-4 to TRBJ1-1; no clear D. Trimming removed 3 bases from V and 4 bases from J, with 16 bases in between. This CDR3 is built from 15 residues. Germline V gene lookup returns CDR1 SGHNT and CDR2 YYREEE (reference sequence). CDR3 region: CASSYPPAPTTEAFF. The CDR3 DNA sequence: TGTGCCAGCAGCTACCCCCCGGCTCCGACCACTGAAGCTTTCTTT.

V gene TRBV5-1 combines with J gene TRBJ2-7; 9 nucleotides align to TRBD1. The CDR3 loop spans 14 amino acids. In germline, CDR1 is SGHRS, CDR2 YFSETQ. Trimming took 3 bases from V and 6 from J; bases not matched to a gene: 7. CDR3 sequence: CASSSGQGYGEQYF. The CDR3 DNA follows: TGCGCCAGCAGCTCTGGACAGGGGTACGGCGAGCAGTACTTC.